This TCR beta chain is from a study of CD8+ T cells in alopecia areata. Whole-study context: Patients took tofacitinib for 6 to 18 months, followed by 6 drug-free months.

Trimming removed 4 bases from V and 10 bases from J, with 14 bases in between. The CDR3 runs to 14 residues. In germline, CDR1 is SGHVS, CDR2 FQNEAQ. RNA extraction and reverse transcription yielded cDNA as sequencing template. The repertoire was sequenced with immunoSEQ multiplex PCR; TCRdb's copy has only in-frame clones and lacks some. The table records about 160,000 clones, just over 65% of them present only once. Whole-study results and caveats: In scalp and blood during tofacitinib, many expanded lesional clones persisted. For lesional scalp, especially alopecia totalis/universalis, clonality was higher than in normal scalp. Scalp clonality and expanded CD8+ clones among the top 100 fell significantly with tofacitinib.

Stated treatment: oral pan-JAK inhibitor, 5-10 mg twice daily. As concerns this clone: Antigen: not known.

The V call is TRBV7-8, the J call TRBJ1-6, with D possibly matching TRBD1 (6 bases). The TCR was taken from a human donor with alopecia areata. Sequences were derived from CD4+ T cells sorted from blood, sampled at week 4, from a patient treated with tofacitinib. The CDR3 spells CASSSLQGKSPLHF. CDR3 in DNA: TGTGCCAGCAGCTCCTTACAGGGAAAGTCACCCCTCCACTTT.